A selection of T cell receptor beta chains follows, all from one sample in a study of identical twins. TCRdb redid the calling of the 5' RACE reads with MiXCR, one entry per CDR3 protein. The data show about 530,000 distinct CDR3 sequences, roughly 15% seen once. These sequences were also reported in another study, on yellow fever vaccine responses in identical twins.

The sequenced sample consisted of CD4+ T cells sorted from blood. The receptors stem from a woman aged 18-29 years in good health. Each CDR3 is given with its conserved first and last residue. D genes are given only for firm matches. Clone size, where shown, is once, few, many, or a class for clones that have expanded.

CDR3aa: CSTMNTEAFF; CDR3nt: TGCAGTACGATGAACACTGAAGCTTTCTTT; j_gene: TRBJ1-1; abundance: -; v_gene: TRBV20-1; d_gene: -
CDR3aa: CASSLQTSGATDTQYF; CDR3nt: TGCGCCAGCAGCCTCCAAACTAGCGGGGCCACAGATACGCAGTATTTT; j_gene: TRBJ2-3; abundance: -; v_gene: TRBV5-1; d_gene: TRBD2
CDR3aa: CASSQGQGTARGRDEQFF; CDR3nt: TGTGCCAGCTCACAGGGACAGGGGACAGCGCGAGGTCGGGATGAGCAGTTCTTC; j_gene: TRBJ2-1; abundance: once; v_gene: TRBV18; d_gene: TRBD1
CDR3aa: CSASTQGNNQPQHF; CDR3nt: TGCAGTGCTAGTACACAGGGAAACAATCAGCCCCAGCATTTT; j_gene: TRBJ1-5; abundance: -; v_gene: TRBV20-1; d_gene: -
CDR3aa: CSVELAEETQYF; CDR3nt: TGCAGCGTTGAGTTAGCTGAAGAGACCCAGTACTTC; j_gene: TRBJ2-5; abundance: few; v_gene: TRBV29-1; d_gene: -
CDR3aa: CASKVSTNEKLFF; CDR3nt: TGTGCCAGCAAGGTTTCGACTAATGAAAAACTGTTTTTT; j_gene: TRBJ1-4; abundance: -; v_gene: TRBV5-6; d_gene: -
CDR3aa: CASRQGLGDNSPLHF; CDR3nt: TGTGCCAGCAGGCAGGGCTTAGGAGATAATTCACCCCTCCACTTT; j_gene: TRBJ1-6; abundance: -; v_gene: TRBV6-1; d_gene: -
CDR3aa: CASSTQGRAADTQYF; CDR3nt: TGTGCCAGCAGCACACAGGGCAGAGCGGCAGATACGCAGTATTTT; j_gene: TRBJ2-3; abundance: -; v_gene: TRBV28; d_gene: -
CDR3aa: CASSLSPTPRNEQFF; CDR3nt: TGTGCCAGCAGTTTGTCCCCAACCCCTCGGAATGAGCAGTTCTTC; j_gene: TRBJ2-1; abundance: few; v_gene: TRBV27; d_gene: -
CDR3aa: CASSLEESSYNSPLHF; CDR3nt: TGTGCCAGCAGCTTAGAGGAAAGCTCCTATAATTCACCCCTCCACTTT; j_gene: TRBJ1-6; abundance: many; v_gene: TRBV7-8; d_gene: -
CDR3aa: CASSLMVDGLAGGRLYEQYF; CDR3nt: TGTGCCAGCAGTTTAATGGTCGATGGACTAGCGGGTGGAAGACTCTACGAGCAGTACTTC; j_gene: TRBJ2-7; abundance: -; v_gene: TRBV12-3/TRBV12-4; d_gene: TRBD2
CDR3aa: CASSPANTGELFF; CDR3nt: TGCGCCAGCAGCCCTGCAAACACCGGGGAGCTGTTTTTT; j_gene: TRBJ2-2; abundance: many; v_gene: TRBV18; d_gene: -
CDR3aa: CASSRWEGRNSPLHF; CDR3nt: TGTGCCAGCAGTCGTTGGGAGGGTCGGAATTCACCCCTCCACTTT; j_gene: TRBJ1-6; abundance: few; v_gene: TRBV6-1; d_gene: -
CDR3aa: CASSYFGAPKQYF; CDR3nt: TGTGCCAGCAGTTACTTTGGGGCGCCCAAGCAGTATTTT; j_gene: TRBJ2-3; abundance: -; v_gene: TRBV6-5; d_gene: -
CDR3aa: CASSFSAGGSETQYF; CDR3nt: TGTGCCAGCAGTTTCTCAGCGGGGGGATCAGAGACCCAGTACTTC; j_gene: TRBJ2-5; abundance: few; v_gene: TRBV28; d_gene: TRBD2
CDR3aa: CASSPSGTGGGTQYF; CDR3nt: TGTGCCAGCAGCCCCTCCGGGACAGGGGGTGGGACGCAGTATTTT; j_gene: TRBJ2-3; abundance: -; v_gene: TRBV7-3; d_gene: TRBD1
CDR3aa: CASSVGQLLETQYF; CDR3nt: TGTGCCAGCAGCGTGGGACAGCTCCTCGAGACCCAGTACTTC; j_gene: TRBJ2-5; abundance: once; v_gene: TRBV5-4; d_gene: TRBD1
CDR3aa: CASSLDVRGSPLHF; CDR3nt: TGTGCCAGCAGCTTAGACGTCAGGGGTTCACCCCTCCACTTT; j_gene: TRBJ1-6; abundance: -; v_gene: TRBV11-2; d_gene: -
CDR3aa: CASSQDIVRTGKETQYF; CDR3nt: TGCGCCAGCAGCCAAGATATAGTTCGGACAGGGAAAGAGACCCAGTACTTC; j_gene: TRBJ2-5; abundance: -; v_gene: TRBV4-1; d_gene: TRBD1
CDR3aa: CASSRTVEETQYF; CDR3nt: TGTGCCAGCAGCCGGACAGTGGAAGAGACCCAGTACTTC; j_gene: TRBJ2-5; abundance: -; v_gene: TRBV7-6; d_gene: -
CDR3aa: CASSLMVISYNEQFF; CDR3nt: TGTGCCAGCAGCTTAATGGTAATCTCCTACAATGAGCAGTTCTTC; j_gene: TRBJ2-1; abundance: -; v_gene: TRBV7-3; d_gene: -
CDR3aa: CASSLDRVKNQPQHF; CDR3nt: TGTGCCAGCAGCTTGGACAGGGTTAAGAATCAGCCCCAGCATTTT; j_gene: TRBJ1-5; abundance: -; v_gene: TRBV12-3/TRBV12-4; d_gene: TRBD1
CDR3aa: CASSWGTSNSPLHF; CDR3nt: TGCGCCAGCAGCTGGGGGACCTCCAATTCACCCCTCCACTTT; j_gene: TRBJ1-6; abundance: few; v_gene: TRBV5-1; d_gene: -
CDR3aa: CASSPHGSSGSRGTDTQYF; CDR3nt: TGTGCCAGCAGCCCACATGGGTCTAGCGGGAGTAGGGGCACAGATACGCAGTATTTT; j_gene: TRBJ2-3; abundance: -; v_gene: TRBV7-3; d_gene: TRBD2
CDR3aa: CASSSRTSGRDNEQFF; CDR3nt: TGTGCCAGCAGTTCCCGGACTAGCGGGAGAGACAATGAGCAGTTCTTC; j_gene: TRBJ2-1; abundance: few; v_gene: TRBV27; d_gene: TRBD2
CDR3aa: CASSDVRVLNTEAFF; CDR3nt: TGCGCCAGCAGTGATGTTAGAGTTTTGAACACTGAAGCTTTCTTT; j_gene: TRBJ1-1; abundance: few; v_gene: TRBV10-2; d_gene: -
CDR3aa: CASSFSRTGSGTGELFF; CDR3nt: TGTGCCAGCAGTTTCTCTCGGACAGGGTCCGGCACCGGGGAGCTGTTTTTT; j_gene: TRBJ2-2; abundance: -; v_gene: TRBV28; d_gene: TRBD1
CDR3aa: CASSLGGGDGYTF; CDR3nt: TGCGCCAGCAGCTTGGGTGGAGGTGATGGCTACACCTTC; j_gene: TRBJ1-2; abundance: few; v_gene: TRBV5-1; d_gene: -
CDR3aa: CASSLQGIAYNEQFF; CDR3nt: TGTGCCAGCAGCTTACAGGGAATAGCCTACAATGAGCAGTTCTTC; j_gene: TRBJ2-1; abundance: few; v_gene: TRBV7-9; d_gene: -
CDR3aa: CSASEAGGVQETQYF; CDR3nt: TGCAGTGCTAGTGAGGCAGGGGGAGTACAAGAGACCCAGTACTTC; j_gene: TRBJ2-5; abundance: few; v_gene: TRBV20-1; d_gene: TRBD1
CDR3aa: CASSLVGRTMRGTDTQYF; CDR3nt: TGTGCCAGCAGCTTAGTCGGTAGGACTATGCGGGGCACAGATACGCAGTATTTT; j_gene: TRBJ2-3; abundance: -; v_gene: TRBV11-2; d_gene: -
CDR3aa: CASRRTDERAFF; CDR3nt: TGTGCCAGCAGGAGGACCGACGAGAGAGCTTTCTTT; j_gene: TRBJ1-1; abundance: -; v_gene: TRBV12-3/TRBV12-4; d_gene: -
CDR3aa: CAITRQGTGTDTQYF; CDR3nt: TGTGCCATCACTCGACAGGGGACCGGCACAGATACGCAGTATTTT; j_gene: TRBJ2-3; abundance: -; v_gene: TRBV10-3; d_gene: TRBD1
CDR3aa: CASSERKTGGNEQFF; CDR3nt: TGTGCCAGCAGTGAAAGAAAGACAGGGGGCAATGAGCAGTTCTTC; j_gene: TRBJ2-1; abundance: few; v_gene: TRBV2; d_gene: TRBD1
CDR3aa: CASSPTGGAYNSPLHF; CDR3nt: TGTGCCAGCAGCCCGACAGGGGGCGCGTATAATTCACCCCTCCACTTT; j_gene: TRBJ1-6; abundance: few; v_gene: TRBV7-9; d_gene: TRBD1
CDR3aa: CASSLGGGLAKNIQYF; CDR3nt: TGTGCCAGCAGCTTAGGGGGGGGATTAGCCAAAAACATTCAGTACTTC; j_gene: TRBJ2-4; abundance: many; v_gene: TRBV7-9; d_gene: TRBD2
CDR3aa: CASSQVVGDNEKLFF; CDR3nt: TGCGCCAGCAGCCAAGTAGTGGGGGATAATGAAAAACTGTTTTTT; j_gene: TRBJ1-4; abundance: -; v_gene: TRBV4-1; d_gene: -
CDR3aa: CSALAGGFYEQYF; CDR3nt: TGCAGCGCTTTAGCGGGAGGCTTCTACGAGCAGTACTTC; j_gene: TRBJ2-7; abundance: many; v_gene: TRBV29-1; d_gene: TRBD2
CDR3aa: CASAFGGNTEAFF; CDR3nt: TGCGCCTCAGCTTTTGGGGGGAACACTGAAGCTTTCTTT; j_gene: TRBJ1-1; abundance: once; v_gene: TRBV10-1; d_gene: -
CDR3aa: CSARGYSPGLAAHYEQYF; CDR3nt: TGCAGTGCTAGAGGGTATTCCCCGGGACTAGCGGCTCACTACGAGCAGTACTTC; j_gene: TRBJ2-7; abundance: -; v_gene: TRBV20-1; d_gene: TRBD2
CDR3aa: CASSNTGTGGNEQFF; CDR3nt: TGTGCCAGCAGCAACACCGGGACAGGGGGGAATGAGCAGTTCTTC; j_gene: TRBJ2-1; abundance: -; v_gene: TRBV7-9; d_gene: TRBD1
CDR3aa: CASSLEAGVYEQYF; CDR3nt: TGTGCCAGCAGTTTAGAGGCGGGGGTCTACGAGCAGTACTTC; j_gene: TRBJ2-7; abundance: -; v_gene: TRBV12-3/TRBV12-4; d_gene: TRBD2
CDR3aa: CATSKGAAYEQYF; CDR3nt: TGTGCCACGAGCAAAGGGGCGGCCTACGAGCAGTACTTC; j_gene: TRBJ2-7; abundance: -; v_gene: TRBV28; d_gene: -
CDR3aa: CASRASGRAWTSYEQYF; CDR3nt: TGTGCCAGCAGGGCTAGCGGGAGGGCTTGGACCTCCTACGAGCAGTACTTC; j_gene: TRBJ2-7; abundance: -; v_gene: TRBV25-1; d_gene: TRBD2